One T cell receptor (beta chain) is described in this entry. Its antigen is unknown. The sample comes from a study of identical twins. Study outcomes and limitations: Out-of-frame sharing of TCR alpha in monozygotic twins was underestimated by models. Reduced insertions were recorded for abundant cord blood beta clonotypes, with no such pattern in memory repertoires.

TCRdb analysed the 5' RACE reads with MiXCR anew, one entry per CDR3 protein. The sample holds hundreds of thousands of distinct CDR3 sequences, 10% to 15% seen once. In addition, the sample was reused for a study of yellow fever vaccine responses in identical twins.

Sequencing was done on a sample of PBMCs. This clonotype was sampled from a woman aged 18-29 years in good health.

The CDR3 protein is CSARPAFGVSDYEQYF. For the CDR3, the DNA is TGCAGTGCTAGACCCGCCTTTGGGGTTTCCGACTACGAGCAGTACTTC. This chain connects TRBV20-1 to TRBJ2-7; D call uncertain. V was trimmed by 2 bases and J by 3 bases, leaving 20 bases between them. Germline assignment: CDR1 DFQATT and CDR2 SNEGSKA (reference sequence). The CDR3 is 16 residues long.